The rows below give T cell receptor beta chains drawn from one sample of a study of T cells in Graves' hyperthyroidism and ophthalmopathy. Using its own MiXCR run on the multiplex PCR reads, TCRdb lists one record per CDR3 protein. The data hold 300,000 to 500,000 distinct CDR3 sequences, with around 14% observed a single time. The material sequenced was blood. These receptors were collected from a woman aged 25-40 years with Graves' hyperthyroidism. Both conserved end residues are part of each CDR3. The order of the fields is V gene, CDR3 length, clone size, D gene, J gene, CDR3 DNA, CDR3 protein. The D gene is left open where the match is weak. Clone size is given for some rows only: seen once, a few or many times, or a class if the clone is expanded.

v_call: TRBV20-1; cdr3_length: 14; clone_size: many; d_call: TRBD1; j_call: TRBJ1-1; cdr3_nt: TGCAGTCCCTCACAGGGGGCCGTGAACACTGAAGCTTTCTTT; cdr3_aa: CSPSQGAVNTEAFF
v_call: TRBV20-1; cdr3_length: 15; clone_size: many; d_call: TRBD2; j_call: TRBJ2-1; cdr3_nt: TGCAGTGCTAGACGAGGGGTAGCGGGAGCTCTTGAGCAGTTCTTC; cdr3_aa: CSARRGVAGALEQFF
v_call: TRBV6-2/TRBV6-3; cdr3_length: 15; clone_size: .; d_call: .; j_call: TRBJ2-1; cdr3_nt: TGTGCCAGCAGTGCCGGATTATTCTCCTACAATGAGCAGTTCTTC; cdr3_aa: CASSAGLFSYNEQFF
v_call: TRBV28; cdr3_length: 17; clone_size: few; d_call: .; j_call: TRBJ1-3; cdr3_nt: TGTGCCAGCAGTTTAACCATTCAAGGGAGCTCTGGAAACACCATATATTTT; cdr3_aa: CASSLTIQGSSGNTIYF
v_call: TRBV20-1; cdr3_length: 14; clone_size: few; d_call: .; j_call: TRBJ2-3; cdr3_nt: TGCAGTGCTAGAAATCCGGGACTCCAAGAGACGCAGTATTTT; cdr3_aa: CSARNPGLQETQYF
v_call: TRBV2; cdr3_length: 15; clone_size: few; d_call: .; j_call: TRBJ2-1; cdr3_nt: TGTGCCAGCAGTCAGGGGCTAGGGGGAGGGGGGGAGCAGCTCTTC; cdr3_aa: CASSQGLGGGGEQLF
v_call: TRBV4-1; cdr3_length: 16; clone_size: .; d_call: .; j_call: TRBJ2-1; cdr3_nt: TGCGCCAGCAGCCAGTCGGCGGTGGATTACTACAATGAGCAGTTCTTC; cdr3_aa: CASSQSAVDYYNEQFF
v_call: TRBV20-1; cdr3_length: 14; clone_size: many; d_call: .; j_call: TRBJ2-1; cdr3_nt: TGCAGTGCTAGGGCCCCCCTCTACGGCAATGAGCAGTTCTTC; cdr3_aa: CSARAPLYGNEQFF
v_call: TRBV27; cdr3_length: 11; clone_size: many; d_call: .; j_call: TRBJ2-1; cdr3_nt: TGTGCCAGCAAACAAGTGGGGGAGCAGTTCTTC; cdr3_aa: CASKQVGEQFF
v_call: TRBV5-6; cdr3_length: 15; clone_size: many; d_call: TRBD1; j_call: TRBJ2-7; cdr3_nt: TGTGCCAGCAGCTTCTGGGACAGGGGATTATACGAGCAGTACTTC; cdr3_aa: CASSFWDRGLYEQYF
v_call: TRBV5-1; cdr3_length: 15; clone_size: .; d_call: .; j_call: TRBJ1-6; cdr3_nt: TGCGCCAGCAGCTTGGGGGGACGCTCCAATTCACCCCTCCACTTT; cdr3_aa: CASSLGGRSNSPLHF
v_call: TRBV14; cdr3_length: 17; clone_size: .; d_call: .; j_call: TRBJ2-1; cdr3_nt: TGTGCCAGCAGCCTACGGATCCAACCTACCGTCGGGAATGAGCAGTTCTTC; cdr3_aa: CASSLRIQPTVGNEQFF
v_call: TRBV3-1; cdr3_length: 13; clone_size: .; d_call: .; j_call: TRBJ2-2; cdr3_nt: TGTGCCAGCAGCCCCGGTTTAGCCGGGGAGCTGTTTTTT; cdr3_aa: CASSPGLAGELFF
v_call: TRBV9; cdr3_length: 15; clone_size: .; d_call: TRBD2; j_call: TRBJ2-1; cdr3_nt: TGTGCCAGCAGCCCCCGGGGAGCGGGAGGAAATGAGCAGTTCTTC; cdr3_aa: CASSPRGAGGNEQFF
v_call: TRBV12-3/TRBV12-4; cdr3_length: 18; clone_size: many; d_call: .; j_call: TRBJ2-7; cdr3_nt: TGTGCCAGCAGTTTAGCGCGGGGGACAGTTGGGTATTACTACGAGCAGTACTTC; cdr3_aa: CASSLARGTVGYYYEQYF
v_call: TRBV14; cdr3_length: 15; clone_size: .; d_call: TRBD2; j_call: TRBJ2-1; cdr3_nt: TGTGCCAGCAGCCAAGAACTAGCGGGAGCCGGTGAGCAGTTCTTC; cdr3_aa: CASSQELAGAGEQFF
v_call: TRBV19; cdr3_length: 13; clone_size: .; d_call: .; j_call: TRBJ2-5; cdr3_nt: TGTGCCAGTAGTTTGCGGTGGATAGAGACCCAGTACTTC; cdr3_aa: CASSLRWIETQYF
v_call: TRBV29-1; cdr3_length: 14; clone_size: few; d_call: .; j_call: TRBJ2-1; cdr3_nt: TGCAGCGTCAACGGGGGTTTAAGGTACAATGAGCAGTTCTTC; cdr3_aa: CSVNGGLRYNEQFF
v_call: TRBV5-1; cdr3_length: 14; clone_size: few; d_call: .; j_call: TRBJ1-1; cdr3_nt: TGCGCCAGCAGGGAACAAGACGGAAACACTGAAGCTTTCTTT; cdr3_aa: CASREQDGNTEAFF
v_call: TRBV5-1; cdr3_length: 12; clone_size: few; d_call: .; j_call: TRBJ1-1; cdr3_nt: TGCGCCAGCAGCTTGGCTCACACTGAAGCTTTCTTT; cdr3_aa: CASSLAHTEAFF
v_call: TRBV24-1; cdr3_length: 16; clone_size: few; d_call: .; j_call: TRBJ1-5; cdr3_nt: TGTGCCACCAGTGACACAGGACCCAGTGGCAATCAGCCCCAGCATTTT; cdr3_aa: CATSDTGPSGNQPQHF
v_call: TRBV20-1; cdr3_length: 16; clone_size: many; d_call: .; j_call: TRBJ2-3; cdr3_nt: TGCAGTGCTAGAGCAGCAGAAAAGCGGAGCACAGATACGCAGTATTTT; cdr3_aa: CSARAAEKRSTDTQYF
v_call: TRBV5-5; cdr3_length: 15; clone_size: few; d_call: .; j_call: TRBJ2-1; cdr3_nt: TGTGCCAGCAGCTTAGCGGTGCTCTCCTACAATGAGCAGTTCTTC; cdr3_aa: CASSLAVLSYNEQFF
v_call: TRBV7-9; cdr3_length: 15; clone_size: many; d_call: .; j_call: TRBJ2-3; cdr3_nt: TGTGCCAGCAGCTTATTACAACGAGGCACAGATACGCAGTATTTT; cdr3_aa: CASSLLQRGTDTQYF
v_call: TRBV11-2; cdr3_length: 16; clone_size: many; d_call: TRBD2; j_call: TRBJ2-3; cdr3_nt: TGTGCCAGCAGCTTAGGTTTGGTAGCGGGAGCAGATACGCAGTATTTT; cdr3_aa: CASSLGLVAGADTQYF
v_call: TRBV5-1; cdr3_length: 14; clone_size: once; d_call: TRBD1; j_call: TRBJ1-2; cdr3_nt: TGCGCCAGCAGCTTAACGACAGGGTCGAATGGCTACACCTTC; cdr3_aa: CASSLTTGSNGYTF